The 22 T cell receptor beta chains below were found in one sample sequenced in a study of beta chain features in type 1 diabetes (dated by TCRdb to the late 2010s). Library construction relied on the immunoSEQ multiplex PCR assay. The entire isolated RNA was reverse transcribed using the High Capacity cDNA Reverse Transcription Kit, and thus expressed TCRB transcripts were sequenced. This is the immuneACCESS table as TCRdb keeps it, with only in-frame sequences that have V and J called. A part of the clones is gone; compared with another copy, unresolved V genes explain less than half, and the rest is unexplained. The sample includes about 180,000 clones, with almost 8% observed a single time. Around 0.5% of the sample rests with the top ten. Overall results and qualifications from the work: A moderate but significant shortening of TCRB CDR3 length was observed in type 1 diabetes patients in all four CD4+ subsets.

No antigen has been identified for these receptors. The sample taken for sequencing was central memory CD4+ T cells from blood. The receptors were sampled from a young man with type 1 diabetes.

This clone was detected ten times or more. The chain recombines TRBV30 with TRBJ1-5; TRBD1 aligns across 7 bases. Germline V gives CDR1 GTSNPN, CDR2 SVGIG (reference sequence). This CDR3 region has 13 residues. The junction had 5 bases not matched to a gene; V was cut back by 2 bases and J by 7 bases. The CDR3 loop is CAWSFGTDQPQHF. CDR3 in DNA: TGTGCCTGGAGTTTTGGGACAGACCAGCCCCAGCATTTT. The variable domain in full, completed from reference TRBV30 and TRBJ1-5, reads SQTIHQWPATLVQPVGSPLSLECTVEGTSNPNLYWYRQAAGRGLQLLFYSVGIGQISSEVPQNLSASRPQDRQFILSSKKLLLSDSGFYLCAWSFGTDQPQHFGDGTRLSIL.

This rearrangement joins TRBV7-2 to TRBJ1-6, with TRBD1 matching over 7 bases. Germline-derived CDR1 and CDR2 are SGHTA and FQGNSA. This CDR3 has 16 residues. The V segment lost 5 bases and the J segment 10 bases; nucleotides outside the gene matches: 14. The CDR3 is CASSRRTGYVSSPLHF. DNA for the CDR3: TGTGCCAGCAGCCGCCGGACAGGCTATGTCAGCTCACCCCTCCACTTT.

This clone was seen a few times. The chain recombines TRBV18 with TRBJ1-1; possibly TRBD1 for D (6 bases). The length of the CDR3 is 14 residues. The V gene's germline CDR1 is KGHSH and CDR2 LQKENI. V dropped 6 bases and J dropped 0 bases, with 11 bases sitting between them. The CDR3 region has the DNA TGTGCCAGCTCCTTACAGGGCGTGAACACTGAAGCTTTCTTT. The encoded protein is CASSLQGVNTEAFF.

The rearrangement joins TRBV4-2 to TRBJ2-1; 13 nucleotides match TRBD2. Germline V gene data show CDR1 as LGHNA and CDR2 as YNFKEQ. The CDR3 loop spans 17 amino acids. V lost 7 bases to trimming and J lost 2 bases; unmatched junction nucleotides: 8. The CDR3 reads CASTLRGTSGTYNEQFF. CDR3 in DNA: TGTGCCAGCACCCTACGCGGGACTAGCGGGACCTACAATGAGCAGTTCTTC.

This clone was seen many times. The rearrangement uses TRBV19 and TRBJ1-5; D is perhaps TRBD1 (5 bases). The length of the CDR3 is 14 residues. Germline CDR1 LNHDA, CDR2 SQIVND (reference sequence). The V end was cut by 3 bases, the J end by 6 bases, with 12 bases between. CDR3 coding DNA: TGTGCCAGTAGTATCCAGGGTGCAGCTCAGCCCCAGCATTTT. It translates to CASSIQGAAQPQHF.

This clone was counted only a few times. The CDR3, as DNA: TGTGCCAGCAGCAAAGTCCCAATAGCGGGAGGGTGGCGTACAGATACGCAGTATTTT. It yields the protein CASSKVPIAGGWRTDTQYF. The rearrangement joins TRBV21-1 to TRBJ2-3; the table assigns TRBD2, which was not confirmed against the DNA. TRBV21-1 is an annotated pseudogene. The CDR3 is 19 amino acids.

This chain joins TRBV9 and TRBJ1-5, with D possibly TRBD1 on 6 matching bases. Trimming shortened V by 7 bases and J by 6 bases, and 20 bases separated the two germline ends. Germline lookup yields CDR1 SGDLS and CDR2 YYNGEE. This CDR3 spans 15 amino acids. CDR3 DNA: TGTGCCAGCCGGGGGGGGAGAGTGACAGGTCAGCCCCAGCATTTT. It translates to CASRGGRVTGQPQHF. The whole variable domain, filled in from reference TRBV9 and TRBJ1-5, reads DSGVTQTPKHLITATGQRVTLRCSPRSGDLSVYWYQQSLDQGLQFLIQYYNGEERAKGNILERFSAQQFPDLHSELNLSSLELGDSALYFCASRGGRVTGQPQHFGDGTRLSIL.

The chain couples TRBV5-5 to TRBJ1-2; no clear D. V lost 1 base and J lost 8, with 12 bases in between. The V gene's germline CDR1 is SGHKS and CDR2 YYEKEE (reference sequence). CDR3 length: 13 amino acids. CDR3 DNA sequence: TGTGCCAGCAGCTTGATGCTAGCTCGAGGCTACACCTTC. Encoded protein: CASSLMLARGYTF.

This clone was found many times. The chain uses TRBV29-1 and TRBJ2-7; no clear D gene. The CDR3 length is 11 residues. Germline loops: CDR1 SQVTM, CDR2 ANQGSEA. V was pared by 2 bases and J by 4 bases, with 6 bases between. CDR3 sequence (DNA): TGCAGCGTTGAATCCCGGTACGAGCAGTACTTC. Residues: CSVESRYEQYF.

This clone was seen more than once but under ten times. Different DNA sequences within this sample yield the same CDR3. In DNA, the CDR3 is TGCGCCAGCAGCTTGGGACAAGGGGATGGCTACACCTTC. Its translation: CASSLGQGDGYTF. The V and J genes are TRBV5-1 and TRBJ1-2; the D gene is possibly TRBD1 (5 bases). The CDR3 has 13 residues. The V and J ends lost 0 bases and 6 bases respectively, with 9 bases between them. Looked up from germline, CDR1 is SGHRS and CDR2 is YFSETQ.

This chain links TRBV6-6 with TRBJ2-1; 7 nucleotides match TRBD1. The J segment lost 4 bases and the V segment lost 9 bases, leaving 9 bases of the junction unmatched. CDR1 and CDR2 from the germline V gene are MNHNY and SVGAGI (reference sequence). This CDR3 region has 14 residues. The DNA of the CDR3 is TGTGCCAGTACCCGGGACAGTAATTACAATGAGCAGTTCTTC. Its translation: CASTRDSNYNEQFF.

There are a few counts of this clone. The V call is TRBV5-4, the J call TRBJ2-7; 11 bases map to TRBD2. CDR1 and CDR2 from the germline V gene are SGHNT and YYREEE (reference sequence). With V trimmed by 5 bases and J by 4 bases, 5 bases remained unmatched. The CDR3 totals 14 residues. The CDR3 nucleotides are TGTGCCAGCAGACCGGGACTAGCGGCTTACGAGCAGTACTTC. It codes for CASRPGLAAYEQYF.

This clone has ten or more counts. The chain employs TRBV4-2 and TRBJ2-1; 7 bases are shared with TRBD1. J was trimmed by 5 bases and V by 4 bases; bases with no gene match: 8. Germline values: CDR1 LGHNA, CDR2 YNFKEQ. The CDR3 spans 15 residues. DNA of the CDR3: TGTGCCAGCAGCCGAACGGGGACAGATAACAATGAGCAGTTCTTC. This translates into CASSRTGTDNNEQFF.

The table lists this clone with a few counts. Other DNA sequences in the sample encode the same CDR3. The gene calls are TRBV28 and TRBJ2-7; TRBD1 matches 9 bases. The CDR3 has 15 amino acids. Germline CDR1 is MDHEN and CDR2 is SYDVKM. V was clipped by 3 bases and J by 2 bases; unmatched bases: 5. For the CDR3, the DNA is TGTGCCAGCAGTTTCTCTGGGACAGGGACCTACGAGCAGTACTTC. Protein product: CASSFSGTGTYEQYF.

This clone was seen more than once but under ten times. The CDR3 nucleotides are TGTGCCAGCTCACCCTCTCGGGGGGTCCAAGAGACCCAGTACTTC. The encoded protein is CASSPSRGVQETQYF. V gene TRBV18 combines with J gene TRBJ2-5; 7 nucleotides line up with TRBD2. There are 15 residues in the CDR3. V lost 3 bases and J lost 1; bases outside the gene matches: 5. Germline V CDR1 and CDR2: KGHSH, LQKENI. The whole variable domain, remainder taken from reference TRBV18 and TRBJ2-5, is NAGVMQNPRHLVRRRGQEARLRCSPMKGHSHVYWYRQLPEEGLKFMVYLQKENIIDESGMPKERFSAEFPKEGPSILRIQQVVRGDSAAYFCASSPSRGVQETQYFGPGTRLLVL.

The table lists this clone with a few counts. The rearrangement uses TRBV7-9 and TRBJ2-5, with TRBD1 matching 7 bases. Germline CDR1 and CDR2: SEHNR and FQNEAQ (reference sequence). CDR3 length equals 14 residues. The ends lost 2 bases at V and 4 bases at J; junction bases unmatched: 4. The DNA of the CDR3 is TGTGCCAGCAGCTTACGACAGGGTGCAGAGACCCAGTACTTC. Amino acids: CASSLRQGAETQYF.

The rearrangement links TRBV25-1 to TRBJ2-4; TRBD1 matches at 7 bases. This CDR3 has 14 amino acids. V lost 9 bases, J lost 6 bases, and 11 bases stayed unmatched. Germline CDR1 is MGHDK and CDR2 is SYGVNS. CDR3 sequence reads: CASKGVGQRNIQYF. CDR3 DNA sequence: TGTGCCAGTAAGGGCGTGGGACAGAGAAACATTCAGTACTTC. The full variable domain, with the rest looked up from reference TRBV25-1 and TRBJ2-4, is EADIYQTPRYLVIGTGKKITLECSQTMGHDKMYWYQQDPGMELHLIHYSYGVNSTEKGDLSSESTVSRIRTEHFPLTLESARPSHTSQYLCASKGVGQRNIQYFGAGTRLSVL.

This clone was found a few times. The CDR3 DNA sequence: TGTGCCAGCAGCTTAAATCGGTACGAGCAGTACTTC. This codes for CASSLNRYEQYF. The chain combines TRBV7-6 with TRBJ2-7, with D hard to call. V was shortened by 2 bases and J by 4 bases, with 6 bases between the two germline ends. Germline V gene lookup returns CDR1 SGHVS and CDR2 FNYEAQ. This CDR3 contains 12 residues.

This clone was picked up a small number of times. V and J are TRBV28 and TRBJ1-5, with D possibly being TRBD1 (6 bases). Germline CDR1 and CDR2: MDHEN and SYDVKM. This CDR3 is built from 15 residues. V lost 8 bases to trimming and J lost 2 bases, with 16 bases between them. The CDR3 here is CASYPRTDGNQPQHF. The CDR3 nucleotides are TGTGCCAGCTATCCGCGGACAGACGGCAATCAGCCCCAGCATTTT.

The CDR3 DNA is TGTGCCTGCCAAAGCCAGGCAGGGGCTGGTCAGCCCCAGCATTTT. It yields the protein CACQSQAGAGQPQHF. The chain recombines TRBV30 with TRBJ1-5, with D possibly being TRBD1 (6 bases). Germline CDR1 and CDR2: GTSNPN and SVGIG (reference sequence). This CDR3 has 15 residues. Deletions cut 6 bases from V and 6 bases from J, with 21 bases between.

The rearrangement links TRBV19 to TRBJ2-4; a weak D match, TRBD1 (5 bases). The CDR3 contains 13 residues. Germline CDR1 reads LNHDA; CDR2 reads SQIVND (reference sequence). Trimming left V 4 bases short and J 6 bases short, with 10 bases between. The CDR3 DNA reads as TGTGCCAGTAGTACCGGACACCGAAACATTCAGTACTTC. This sequence encodes CASSTGHRNIQYF.

This clone was found a few times. The rearrangement joins TRBV7-2 to TRBJ2-5; TRBD1 agrees at 8 bases. Germline CDR1 SGHTA, CDR2 FQGNSA. The CDR3 is made up of 14 amino acids. The V and J ends lost 2 bases and 4 bases, in that order; junction bases with no gene match: 3. In DNA, the CDR3 is TGTGCCAGCAGCTTACAGGGGGCTAGAGAGACCCAGTACTTC. As protein: CASSLQGARETQYF.